The text below deals with one T cell receptor (beta chain). This specimen comes from a study of blood T cell repertoires in COVID-19. Profiled with immunoSEQ multiplex PCR; TCRdb holds only in-frame clones, not every one. The table includes roughly 250,000 clones, roughly 80% detected once. Looked up from germline, CDR1 is LGHDT and CDR2 is YNNKEL (reference sequence). This CDR3 comprises 15 residues. Trimming took off 0 bases at V and 6 bases at J, with 15 bases between the two ends. The receptor's source is a woman in her 40s with active or convalescent COVID-19. This chain connects TRBV3-1 (or the pseudogene TRBV3-2) to TRBJ2-7, with D unresolved. Sequencing used peripheral blood. This CDR3 reads CASSQDSTVPLEQYF. CDR3 DNA sequence: TGTGCCAGCAGCCAAGACTCTACGGTCCCTCTCGAGCAGTACTTC.